The rows below give T cell receptor beta chains drawn from one sample of a study of cytomegalovirus exposure and HLA in healthy donors. The repertoire was sequenced with immunoSEQ multiplex PCR; TCRdb's copy has only in-frame clones and lacks some. The sample lists roughly 140,000 clones, around 84% occurring once. Sequencing was done on a sample of PBMCs. Receptors were obtained from a woman between 18 and 30 years old in good health and CMV-seronegative. Each CDR3 is given with its conserved first and last residue. D genes are given only for firm matches. Some rows have no size entry. The others give once, few or many, or a class for an expanded clone.

-,TRBV5-6,-,TRBJ2-5,CASSLASETQYF,TGTGCCAGCAGCTTGGCGTCAGAGACCCAGTACTTC
TRBD2,TRBV10-3,-,TRBJ2-7,CAISPGLALSYEQYF,TGTGCCATCAGCCCGGGACTAGCGCTCTCCTACGAGCAGTACTTC
TRBD2,TRBV6-5,-,TRBJ2-7,CASSWREDTGGEQYF,TGTGCCAGCAGCTGGCGGGAGGATACAGGTGGAGAGCAGTACTTC
TRBD1,TRBV7-2,-,TRBJ2-3,CASSTQGATDTQYF,TGTGCCAGCAGCACCCAGGGGGCCACAGATACGCAGTATTTT
TRBD1,TRBV28,-,TRBJ2-7,CASSSGQSEQYF,TGTGCCAGCAGCTCGGGACAGAGCGAGCAGTACTTC
TRBD2,TRBV9,-,TRBJ2-1,CASSAASGTYNEQFF,TGTGCCAGCAGCGCCGCTAGCGGGACCTACAATGAGCAGTTCTTC
-,TRBV7-2,-,TRBJ1-2,CASSLTKEHYGYTF,TGTGCCAGCAGCTTAACAAAGGAGCACTATGGCTACACCTTC
TRBD2,TRBV2,-,TRBJ2-5,CASSELAGDQETQYF,TGTGCCAGCAGTGAACTAGCGGGAGATCAAGAGACCCAGTACTTC
TRBD2,TRBV7-2,-,TRBJ2-5,CASSYHRSGGAGQETQYF,TGTGCCAGCAGCTACCACCGGTCCGGGGGGGCGGGTCAAGAGACCCAGTACTTC
TRBD1,TRBV5-8,-,TRBJ1-5,CASSPRGFGGNQPQHF,TGTGCCAGCAGCCCCAGGGGGTTCGGTGGTAATCAGCCCCAGCATTTT
-,TRBV6-5,few,TRBJ1-5,CASSYDGGLNQPQHF,TGTGCCAGCAGTTATGATGGGGGACTCAATCAGCCCCAGCATTTT
TRBD1,TRBV28,-,TRBJ1-5,CASSSGQGAQPQHF,TGTGCCAGCAGTTCGGGACAGGGGGCCCAGCCCCAGCATTTT
TRBD1,TRBV7-6,-,TRBJ2-2,CASRSRTGNTGELFF,TGTGCCAGCAGAAGTAGGACAGGGAACACCGGGGAGCTGTTTTTT
-,TRBV7-9,-,TRBJ2-1,CASSSLAYDNEQFF,TGTGCCAGCAGCTCTCTAGCCTACGACAATGAGCAGTTCTTC
TRBD1,TRBV28,-,TRBJ1-2,CASSRSTGAGYTF,TGTGCCAGCAGCCGATCCACAGGGGCCGGCTACACCTTC
TRBD2,TRBV28,-,TRBJ2-7,CASSLGLAVTSYEQYF,TGTGCCAGCAGTTTGGGACTAGCGGTGACTTCCTACGAGCAGTACTTC
-,TRBV28,-,TRBJ1-4,CASSLYNEKLFF,TGTGCCAGCAGTTTGTATAATGAAAAACTGTTTTTT
-,TRBV29-1,-,TRBJ2-7,CSVGGQTYEQYF,TGCAGCGTTGGAGGACAGACCTACGAGCAGTACTTC
-,TRBV7-2,-,TRBJ2-7,CASSLDTNYEQYF,TGTGCCAGCAGCTTGGACACCAACTACGAGCAGTACTTC
-,TRBV2,-,TRBJ2-5,CASSLGALWETQYF,TGTGCCAGCAGTTTGGGGGCTCTGTGGGAGACCCAGTACTTC
TRBD1,TRBV5-1,-,TRBJ1-4,CASSLGQGAWKEKLFF,TGCGCCAGCAGCTTGGGACAGGGGGCTTGGAAGGAAAAACTGTTTTTT
TRBD1,TRBV4-1,few,TRBJ2-7,CASSQASGTGGFYEQYF,TGCGCCAGCAGCCAAGCGTCCGGGACAGGGGGCTTTTACGAGCAGTACTTC
-,TRBV21-1,-,TRBJ1-2,CASSKWTGGPDGYTF,TGTGCCAGCAGCAAATGGACAGGGGGCCCGGATGGCTACACCTTC
-,TRBV28,-,TRBJ1-4,CASNIRGKLFF,TGTGCCAGCAATATAAGGGGAAAACTGTTTTTT
TRBD1,TRBV2,-,TRBJ2-1,CASSVRTGGSEQFF,TGTGCCAGCAGTGTTCGGACAGGGGGGTCTGAGCAGTTCTTC
-,TRBV27,-,TRBJ2-7,CASRVLGPAVTVQYF,TGTGCCAGCAGGGTCCTAGGCCCAGCAGTTACGGTGCAGTACTTC
-,TRBV28,once,TRBJ2-2,CASRRAGNTGELFF,TGTGCCAGCAGACGAGCGGGTAACACCGGGGAGCTGTTTTTT
-,TRBV7-2,-,TRBJ1-1,CASSFGGQSTEAFF,TGTGCCAGCAGCTTCGGGGGGCAGAGCACTGAAGCTTTCTTT
TRBD1,TRBV5-1,-,TRBJ2-3,CASSLGAWTGGTSTDTQYF,TGCGCCAGCAGCTTGGGGGCTTGGACAGGGGGGACGAGCACAGATACGCAGTATTTT
-,TRBV27,-,TRBJ2-7,CASSLSQGSYEQYF,TGTGCCAGCAGTTTATCGCAGGGCTCCTACGAGCAGTACTTC
-,TRBV9,-,TRBJ2-2,CASSPSLLGELFF,TGTGCCAGCAGCCCCAGTCTTCTCGGGGAGCTGTTTTTT
-,TRBV6-1,-,TRBJ2-7,CASRRGYEQYF,TGTGCCAGTCGTCGGGGGTACGAGCAGTACTTC
-,TRBV28,-,TRBJ1-2,CASSLGLNYGYTF,TGTGCCAGCAGTTTAGGACTTAACTATGGCTACACCTTC
-,TRBV7-9,-,TRBJ1-4,CASSNWARLAGEKLFF,TGTGCCAGCAGCAACTGGGCACGCCTAGCGGGTGAAAAACTGTTTTTT
-,TRBV7-2,-,TRBJ2-3,CASSLGQDTDTQYF,TGTGCCAGCAGCTTGGGGCAGGACACAGATACGCAGTATTTT
TRBD2,TRBV11-2,-,TRBJ2-3,CASSPISRGGANTQYF,TGTGCCAGCAGCCCTATTTCCCGCGGGGGGGCGAATACGCAGTATTTT
TRBD2,TRBV5-1,-,TRBJ2-2,CASSLYSGGTGELFF,TGCGCCAGCAGCTTGTACAGCGGGGGCACCGGGGAGCTGTTTTTT
-,TRBV5-8,-,TRBJ1-5,CASSSSRQVRQPQHF,TGTGCCAGCAGCTCAAGCAGACAGGTCCGACAGCCCCAGCATTTT
-,TRBV7-9,-,TRBJ2-7,CASSLARGAHEQYF,TGTGCCAGCAGCTTAGCCAGGGGCGCACACGAGCAGTACTTC
-,TRBV5-1,-,TRBJ1-2,CASSWNRDQGGYTF,TGCGCCAGCAGCTGGAACAGGGACCAAGGGGGCTACACCTTC
-,TRBV7-3,few,TRBJ1-2,CASSLILYGYTF,TGTGCCAGCAGCTTAATACTCTATGGCTACACCTTC
-,TRBV4-1,-,TRBJ2-7,CASSSLTLSYEQYF,TGCGCCAGCAGCTCCCTGACTCTCTCCTACGAGCAGTACTTC
-,TRBV5-4,few,TRBJ1-3,CASSLVGQGNTIYF,TGTGCCAGCAGCTTGGTTGGGCAAGGAAACACCATATATTTT
TRBD1,TRBV9,few,TRBJ2-5,CASSGGTGGSETQYF,TGTGCCAGCAGCGGGGGGACAGGGGGCTCGGAGACCCAGTACTTC
-,TRBV19,-,TRBJ2-7,CASSMHRPPHYEQYF,TGTGCCAGTAGTATGCACAGGCCCCCCCACTACGAGCAGTACTTC
-,TRBV28,-,TRBJ1-1,CASTRHSPEAFF,TGTGCCAGCACCCGGCACAGCCCCGAAGCTTTCTTT
TRBD2,TRBV28,-,TRBJ2-7,CAGGLAGGKEQYF,TGTGCCGGCGGACTAGCGGGGGGTAAGGAGCAGTACTTC
TRBD1,TRBV2,-,TRBJ1-4,CASRDREDEKLFF,TGTGCCAGCAGAGACAGGGAAGATGAAAAACTGTTTTTT
-,TRBV13,-,TRBJ2-6,CASSQLTTDTTIPGANVLTF,TGTGCCAGCAGCCAGCTTACAACGGACACGACAATCCCTGGGGCCAACGTCCTGACTTTC
-,TRBV4-1,-,TRBJ2-7,CASSPGRGSYEQYF,TGCGCCAGCAGCCCAGGTCGGGGCTCCTACGAGCAGTACTTC
TRBD2,TRBV5-5,-,TRBJ2-7,CASSLAGGGPYEQYF,TGTGCCAGCAGCTTAGCGGGAGGGGGACCCTACGAGCAGTACTTC
-,TRBV19,-,TRBJ1-2,CASSIIGGSYGYTF,TGTGCCAGTAGTATAATCGGGGGTAGCTATGGCTACACCTTC
-,TRBV6-1,-,TRBJ1-6,CASRLFLDSPLHF,TGTGCCAGCAGACTTTTTTTAGATTCACCCCTCCACTTT